A selection of T cell receptor beta chains follows, all from one sample in a study of PD-1 blockade in classical Hodgkin lymphoma. Libraries were prepared by immunoSEQ multiplex PCR; TCRdb keeps only in-frame clonotypes and omits some of them. Of about 97,000 clones in the sample, 65% to 85% were seen once. This sample comprised peripheral blood mononuclear cells (PBMCs), obtained at baseline. The receptor set was obtained from a human donor with classical Hodgkin lymphoma. Both conserved end residues are part of each CDR3.

CDR3 length	V gene	J gene	CDR3 protein
14	TRBV5-5	TRBJ1-6	CASSSGTHNSPLHF
15	TRBV6-1	TRBJ2-7	CASSEGSGSLYEQYF
15	TRBV5-1	TRBJ2-1	CASSLVLDGSSEQFF
14	TRBV2	TRBJ2-5	CASGGGGGEETQYF
13	TRBV9	TRBJ1-4	CASSVGSGEKLFF
18	TRBV23-1	TRBJ1-1	CASSHPGDRVGVNTEAFF
13	TRBV11-2	TRBJ2-3	CASNPSGTDTQYF
14	TRBV30	TRBJ1-2	CAWSPGTGDYGYTF
12	TRBV6-1	TRBJ1-2	CASSDTKRGYTF
16	TRBV19	TRBJ1-5	CATSPRGQGPNQPQHF
15	TRBV5-1	TRBJ1-2	CASSLGWTGNYGYTF
20	TRBV4-3	TRBJ2-6	CASSQDPLAQHPSGANVLTF
15	TRBV28	TRBJ1-4	CASSLGGAINEKLFF
16	TRBV10-3	TRBJ2-2	CAIRASGRANTGELFF
14	TRBV7-9	TRBJ2-7	CASSEDRAWYEQYF
14	TRBV7-9	TRBJ2-1	CASSLAGQINEQFF
12	TRBV2	TRBJ1-1	CASRERDTEAFF
13	TRBV19	TRBJ1-5	CASMVGVRQPQHF
14	TRBV19	TRBJ2-2	CASSPGRWTGELFF
16	TRBV19	TRBJ2-3	CASRAGRGASTDTQYF
13	TRBV2	TRBJ2-7	CASTRAYEYEQYF
14	TRBV5-1	TRBJ2-3	CASRASGVTDTQYF
17	TRBV19	TRBJ2-1	CASSIDTGLAGVNEQFF
16	TRBV9	TRBJ2-3	CASSVVGGVGTDTQYF
17	TRBV11-3	TRBJ1-1	CASMSGTGLERGTEAFF
13	TRBV5-8	TRBJ1-2	CASSPQFFYGYTF
13	TRBV19	TRBJ2-2	CASRETKGGELFF
15	TRBV19	TRBJ2-7	CASSMGASGSDEQYF
14	TRBV5-4	TRBJ2-1	CASSLGGDRNEQFF
15	TRBV7-8	TRBJ2-1	CASSSGPFSYNEQFF
17	TRBV5-4	TRBJ2-2	CASSTGQGATGTGELFF
13	TRBV28	TRBJ2-7	CASSLRFSYEQYF
12	TRBV2	TRBJ2-1	CASSRAGKVWFF
14	TRBV5-1	TRBJ1-2	CASSLEGGVYGYTF
12	TRBV27	TRBJ1-2	CASSQGGYGYTF
15	TRBV19	TRBJ2-6	CASSYAQTGANVLTF
14	TRBV13	TRBJ2-3	CASSLGPSADTQYF
15	TRBV6-5	TRBJ2-3	CASSYSGLREDTQYF
16	TRBV2	TRBJ2-7	CASSENQRGPPDRQYF
14	TRBV18	TRBJ2-2	CASSPPEGTGELFF
11	TRBV2	TRBJ2-5	CASSEAETQYF
15	TRBV5-4	TRBJ2-1	CASTERTSGYNEQFF
15	TRBV5-1	TRBJ2-3	CASSFPSGTTDTQYF
15	TRBV7-2	TRBJ2-7	CASSLEQTSSYEQYF
20	TRBV7-8	TRBJ2-1	CASSLEWAGGPGQGADEQFF
15	TRBV27	TRBJ2-7	CASSLGGSLLYEQYF
17	TRBV2	TRBJ2-1	CASRDLPGLAGVNEQFF
14	TRBV9	TRBJ2-1	CARVDRGPYNEQFF